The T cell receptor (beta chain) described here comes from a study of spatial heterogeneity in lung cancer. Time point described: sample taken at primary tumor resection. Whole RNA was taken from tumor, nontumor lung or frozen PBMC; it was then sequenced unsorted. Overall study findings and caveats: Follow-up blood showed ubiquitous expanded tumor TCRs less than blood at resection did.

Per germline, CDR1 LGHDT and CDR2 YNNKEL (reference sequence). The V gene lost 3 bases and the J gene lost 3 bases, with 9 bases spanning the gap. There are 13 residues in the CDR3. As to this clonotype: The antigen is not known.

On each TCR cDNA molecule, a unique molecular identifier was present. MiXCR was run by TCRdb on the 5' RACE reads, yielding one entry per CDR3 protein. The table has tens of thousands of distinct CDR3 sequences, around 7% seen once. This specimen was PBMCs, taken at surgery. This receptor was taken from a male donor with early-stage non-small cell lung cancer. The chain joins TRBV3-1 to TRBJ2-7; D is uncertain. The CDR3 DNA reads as TGTGCCAGCAGCCATGCCAGCAGCTACGAGCAGTACGTC. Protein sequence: CASSHASSYEQYV.